Listed below are T cell receptor beta chains from one sample, sequenced in a study of cytomegalovirus exposure and HLA in healthy donors. Measured with immunoSEQ multiplex PCR; TCRdb has only the in-frame clones, and not every one. Of under 200,000 clones in the sample, roughly 75% were seen once. Sequences were obtained from PBMCs. The origin of the receptors is a woman between 40 and 50 years old in good health and CMV-seropositive. CDR3s include the opening cysteine and the closing phenylalanine or tryptophan. Each record gives: J gene, V gene, clone size, D gene, CDR3 protein, CDR3 DNA. D genes are given only for firm matches. The size of a clone is reported for some rows only, either as once, few or many, or as a class for expanded clones.

>TRBJ2-3|TRBV6-6|.|TRBD2
CASTERGAGGTDTQYF
TGTGCCAGCACCGAAAGGGGTGCGGGGGGCACAGATACGCAGTATTTT
>TRBJ1-2|TRBV18|.|.
CASTGPGLNYGYTF
TGTGCCAGCACCGGACCAGGACTTAACTATGGCTACACCTTC
>TRBJ2-4|TRBV7-2|.|.
CASSPDKILAKNIQYF
TGTGCCAGCAGCCCCGACAAGATTTTAGCCAAAAACATTCAGTACTTC
>TRBJ1-1|TRBV27|.|TRBD1
CASSLWPNYPGQGAKIGTEAFF
TGTGCCAGCAGTTTATGGCCCAACTACCCGGGACAGGGGGCTAAAATTGGGACTGAAGCTTTCTTT
>TRBJ2-7|TRBV16|.|.
CASSQSPGSYEQYF
TGTGCCAGCAGCCAATCGCCGGGGTCCTACGAGCAGTACTTC
>TRBJ1-2|TRBV6-5|.|.
CASSGQGYYGYTF
TGTGCCAGCAGTGGTCAGGGGTACTATGGCTACACCTTC
>TRBJ2-7|TRBV5-1|.|.
CASSRVKQETAYEQYF
TGCGCCAGCAGCCGTGTCAAACAGGAGACGGCCTACGAGCAGTACTTC
>TRBJ2-1|TRBV4-2|.|.
CASSEGGGAGRVDEQFF
TGTGCCAGCAGCGAAGGGGGGGGAGCGGGCCGAGTGGATGAGCAGTTCTTC
>TRBJ1-5|TRBV18|few|.
CASSPPGGFGLDGNQPQHF
TGTGCCAGCTCACCCCCGGGGGGCTTCGGTCTAGATGGCAATCAGCCCCAGCATTTT
>TRBJ2-7|TRBV7-2|.|TRBD2
CASSLGTSGRAASYEQYF
TGTGCCAGCAGCCTAGGGACTAGCGGGAGGGCCGCCAGCTACGAGCAGTACTTC
>TRBJ2-7|TRBV2|.|.
CASSETGNEQYF
TGTGCCAGCAGTGAAACCGGGAACGAGCAGTACTTC